These 16 T cell receptor beta chains originate from one sample sequenced in a study of OX40 agonist ivuxolimab in advanced cancers. Produced via immunoSEQ multiplex PCR; TCRdb's table is partial and in-frame only. The sample comprises roughly 150,000 clones, under 95% of which are singletons, and around 0.31% rests with the top ten. The specimen was CD4+ or CD8+ T cells sorted from blood, collected in a trial of the OX40 agonist ivuxolimab. The source of these receptors is an adult with an advanced solid tumor such as melanoma, head and neck, liver or kidney cancer.

V and J are TRBV5-1 and TRBJ1-5, with D uncertain. The CDR3 contains 14 residues. V lost 0 bases, J lost 3 bases, and 7 bases lay in between. Germline V gene lookup returns CDR1 SGHRS and CDR2 YFSETQ. The CDR3 spells CASSLGGNNQPQHF. Written as DNA, the CDR3 is TGCGCCAGCAGCTTGGGAGGAAACAATCAGCCCCAGCATTTT.

The chain is built from TRBV29-1 and TRBJ2-7, with 8 positions matching TRBD1. The J segment lost 5 bases and the V segment lost 6 bases, leaving 9 bases of the junction unmatched. The germline V gene encodes CDR1 SQVTM and CDR2 ANQGSEA. The CDR3 covers 13 residues. The CDR3 is CSVARQGRHEQYF. The CDR3 DNA follows: TGCAGCGTCGCTAGACAGGGGCGACACGAGCAGTACTTC.

The rearrangement links TRBV9 to TRBJ2-3, with TRBD2 matching 7 bases. Germline V gene lookup returns CDR1 SGDLS and CDR2 YYNGEE. CDR3 length: 15 residues. V lost 4 bases to trimming and J lost 0 bases; unmatched junction nucleotides: 5. CDR3 sequence reads: CASSYGGTSTDTQYF. The CDR3 DNA reads TGTGCCAGCAGCTACGGGGGGACTAGCACAGATACGCAGTATTTT.

This clone is a singleton in its sample. The J gene is TRBJ2-3, the V gene TRBV28, with D possibly being TRBD2 (6 bases). V dropped 7 bases and J dropped 4 bases, with 12 bases sitting between them. The germline gives CDR1 MDHEN, CDR2 SYDVKM. This CDR3 contains 13 residues. The CDR3 DNA follows: TGTGCCAGCATGGAGCGGGCCCCAGATACGCAGTATTTT. Residues: CASMERAPDTQYF.

The gene calls are TRBV11-3 and TRBJ2-1, with TRBD1 matching 8 bases. With 6 bases clipped from V and 6 bases from J, the junction kept 4 bases outside the gene matches. CDR1 SGHNT and CDR2 YENEEA come from the germline V gene. The CDR3 runs 13 residues. The CDR3 nucleotides are TGTGCCAGCAGTTCGGGACAGGTCAATGAGCAGTTCTTC. Protein: CASSSGQVNEQFF.

The chain joins TRBV6-4 to TRBJ1-5; D is unresolved. CDR3 length equals 13 residues. The germline V gene encodes CDR1 MRHNA and CDR2 SNTAGT. Trimming took off 2 bases at V and 7 bases at J, with 9 bases between the two ends. CDR3 DNA: TGTGCCAGCAGTGACGATGGAGGGCAGCCCCAGCATTTT. As protein: CASSDDGGQPQHF.

This rearrangement joins TRBV30 to TRBJ1-4; D may be TRBD1 (6 bases). CDR1 and CDR2 from the germline V gene are GTSNPN and SVGIG (reference sequence). V lost 2 bases and J 7 bases, leaving 17 bases between the germline ends. The CDR3 consists of 15 residues. CDR3 region: CAWSPRGGLIEKLFF. CDR3 nucleotide sequence: TGTGCCTGGAGTCCGCGAGGGGGGCTTATTGAAAAACTGTTTTTT.

In its sample, this clone was seen a few times. The chain uses TRBV19 and TRBJ1-6; 7 bases line up with TRBD1. This CDR3 is 12 amino acids long. CDR1 is LNHDA, CDR2 SQIVND, per germline (reference sequence). Trimming at V came to 4 bases and at J to 12 bases, leaving 3 bases not matched to a gene. The DNA of the CDR3 is TGTGCCAGTAGTACCCGACAGGGACCCCTCCACTTT. Translating gives CASSTRQGPLHF.

The V call is TRBV6-5, the J call TRBJ2-1, with 9 bases matching TRBD2. The junction had 4 bases not matched to a gene; V was cut back by 0 bases and J by 7 bases. Germline-derived CDR1 and CDR2 are MNHEY and SVGAGI. The CDR3 has 15 amino acids. DNA for the CDR3: TGTGCCAGCAGTTACTCAAGCGGGAGGAAGAATGAGCAGTTCTTC. This codes for CASSYSSGRKNEQFF.

V and J are TRBV15 and TRBJ1-2; D is unclear. In germline, CDR1 is LNHNV, CDR2 YYDKDF (reference sequence). V dropped 1 base and J dropped 5 bases, with 14 bases sitting between them. The CDR3 runs to 15 residues. In nucleotides, the CDR3 is TGTGCCACCAGCAGAGTTCACGTGGAGGGATATGGCTACACCTTC. Translating gives CATSRVHVEGYGYTF.

The gene calls are TRBV7-2 and TRBJ2-4; D is ambiguous. CDR1 and CDR2 from the germline V gene are SGHTA and FQGNSA. The CDR3 runs 14 residues. V was cut by 7 bases and J by 0 bases, with 10 bases left in between. In DNA, the CDR3 is TGTGCCAGCACCCCTACGAGAGCCAAAAACATTCAGTACTTC. It specifies CASTPTRAKNIQYF.

This chain links TRBV28 with TRBJ1-2; no definite D call. Germline CDR1 MDHEN, CDR2 SYDVKM. V gave up 5 bases and J gave up 1 base, with 11 bases separating them. The CDR3 consists of 14 residues. This CDR3 reads CASSPQHLNYGYTF. CDR3 coding DNA: TGTGCCAGCAGTCCACAGCATCTTAACTATGGCTACACCTTC.

J is TRBJ1-1 and V is TRBV28; D not certain. With 9 bases removed from V and 2 bases from J, the gap between germline ends came to 22 bases. Germline CDR1 and CDR2: MDHEN and SYDVKM. The CDR3 extends over 16 amino acids. In DNA, the CDR3 is TGTGCCAGTCGGAGCGCGGTTACGCGTACAAACACTGAAGCTTTCTTT. Translating it yields CASRSAVTRTNTEAFF.

The gene calls are TRBV6-6 and TRBJ1-1; 9 nucleotides agree with TRBD1. The CDR3 consists of 13 residues. V trimming: 6 bases; J trimming: 12 bases; junction bases outside the gene matches: 11. CDR1 MNHNY and CDR2 SVGAGI come from the germline V gene (reference sequence). CDR3 sequence (DNA): TGTGCCAGCAGACCATCGGGGACAGGGCGAACTTTCTTT. This sequence encodes CASRPSGTGRTFF.

The rearrangement links TRBV7-2 to TRBJ2-7; either TRBD1 or TRBD2 may supply D (5 bases each). V shed 10 bases and J shed 0 bases, with 13 bases lying between them. Germline V gene data show CDR1 as SGHTA and CDR2 as FQGNSA. CDR3 length: 13 amino acids. This CDR3 is CATRDGNSYEQYF. CDR3 nucleotides: TGTGCCACCCGGGACGGCAACTCCTACGAGCAGTACTTC.

V and J are TRBV4-2 and TRBJ1-2; no reliable D call. CDR1 and CDR2 (germline): LGHNA, YNFKEQ. This CDR3 is built from 12 residues. V was clipped by 4 bases and J by 5 bases, with 8 bases between them. The CDR3 spells CASSRPQYGYTF. The CDR3 region has the DNA TGTGCCAGCAGCCGCCCACAGTATGGCTACACCTTC.